This record concerns one T cell receptor beta chain sequence. The source of the sample is a study of blood T cell repertoires in COVID-19. CDR1 is KGHSH, CDR2 LQKENI, per germline. The CDR3 totals 17 residues. J lost 5 bases, V lost 1 base, and 10 bases had no gene match. The data were produced by immunoSEQ multiplex PCR, yet TCRdb's version contains in-frame clones alone and is incomplete. The sample lists about 250,000 clones, 90% to 95% seen once, with 1.9% in the top ten. The rearrangement links TRBV18 to TRBJ1-2; 10 bases map to TRBD1. The source material was PBMCs or T cells enriched from blood (not recorded which). The sequence came from a woman younger than 35 who had recovered from COVID-19. In nucleotides, the CDR3 is TGTGCCAGCTCACCACTTCAGGTGGCGGGACAGGGGTATGGCTACACCTTC. It specifies CASSPLQVAGQGYGYTF.